One and the same sample provided the 27 T cell receptor beta chains below, sequenced in a study of Ad26.COV2.S vaccination and SARS-CoV-2 variants. The treatment is: around 19 received Ad26.COV2.S at low or high dose, single or two shots; roughly five received placebo; per-sample allocation not given. Day 63 after the first injection of vaccine or placebo was the sampling time. Sequencing was performed with immunoSEQ multiplex PCR; in TCRdb, only in-frame clones are kept and a portion is missing. The sample includes over 400,000 clones, roughly 89% of them seen just once. Sequencing used peripheral blood, obtained in a trial of Ad26.COV2.S vaccine versus placebo. The receptor set was obtained from a person aged 18-65 years who received the Ad26.COV2.S COVID-19 vaccine or a placebo.

The chain is built from TRBV6-5 and TRBJ1-2, with D possibly TRBD1 on 5 matching bases. V dropped 6 bases and J dropped 4 bases, with 15 bases sitting between them. The CDR3 has 14 amino acids. Germline lookup yields CDR1 MNHEY and CDR2 SVGAGI. CDR3 in DNA: TGTGCCAGCAGAAGGCGGGGGTCGGGCTATGGCTACACCTTC. Translating it yields CASRRRGSGYGYTF.

The chain carries TRBV11-2 and TRBJ2-3, with D maybe TRBD2 (5 bases). V lost 2 bases, J lost 4 bases, and 16 bases lay in between. This CDR3 region has 16 residues. Germline CDR1 reads SGHAT; CDR2 reads FQNNGV. As DNA, the CDR3 is TGTGCCAGCAGCTTACTGAGAGGGCCAGGCCCAGATACGCAGTATTTT. This codes for CASSLLRGPGPDTQYF. Looking up the rest from reference TRBV11-2 and TRBJ2-3 gives the full variable domain: EAGVAQSPRYKIIEKRQSVAFWCNPISGHATLYWYQQILGQGPKLLIQFQNNGVVDDSQLPKDRFSAERLKGVDSTLKIQPAKLEDSAVYLCASSLLRGPGPDTQYFGPGTRLTVL.

The gene calls are TRBV5-4 and TRBJ2-1; 7 bases match TRBD2. Trimming took 0 bases from V and 6 from J; bases not matched to a gene: 3. Germline CDR1 SGHNT, CDR2 YYREEE (reference sequence). This CDR3 has 14 residues. CDR3 sequence reads: CASSLAREGNEQFF. The CDR3 DNA reads TGTGCCAGCAGCTTGGCCAGGGAGGGCAATGAGCAGTTCTTC.

The chain combines TRBV7-2 with TRBJ2-1; D is unclear. The CDR3 extends over 15 amino acids. Germline lookup yields CDR1 SGHTA and CDR2 FQGNSA. Trimming removed 5 bases at V and 0 bases at J, with 11 bases between. CDR3: CASSTTGYSYNEQFF. As DNA, the CDR3 is TGTGCCAGCAGCACCACCGGTTACTCCTACAATGAGCAGTTCTTC.

The chain is built from TRBV29-1 and TRBJ1-3, with a possible D match to TRBD1 (6 bases). The germline gives CDR1 SQVTM, CDR2 ANQGSEA. The CDR3 contains 13 residues. Trimming left V 4 bases short and J 4 bases short, with 11 bases between. The CDR3 loop reads CSVGGTWGNTIYF. CDR3 in DNA: TGCAGCGTTGGCGGGACATGGGGAAACACCATATATTTT.

The chain carries TRBV27 and TRBJ2-7, with a tentative D call TRBD1 (6 bases). Germline loops: CDR1 MNHEY, CDR2 SMNVEV (reference sequence). Trimming removed 3 bases at V and 5 bases at J, with 14 bases between. The CDR3 is 14 amino acids. The CDR3 DNA reads as TGTGCCAGCAGTTTTCTTCAGGGACAAAACGAGCAGTACTTC. Its translation: CASSFLQGQNEQYF.

This clone occurred once. The V and J genes are TRBV7-2 and TRBJ2-2, with a weak D call TRBD2 (7 bases). The CDR3 runs to 15 residues. CDR1 is SGHTA, CDR2 FQGNSA, per germline. V dropped 5 bases and J dropped 5 bases, with 15 bases sitting between them. Here the CDR3 reads CASSRGAWKTGELFF. The CDR3 DNA is TGTGCCAGCAGCCGGGGGGCGTGGAAAACCGGGGAGCTGTTTTTT.

For this clone: This sample also contains other DNA sequences that code for the same CDR3. The chain uses TRBV5-1 and TRBJ2-1; 11 bases align to TRBD2. The CDR3 runs to 15 residues. J was trimmed by 7 bases and V by 0 bases; bases with no gene match: 3. Germline CDR1 reads SGHRS; CDR2 reads YFSETQ. The CDR3 here is CASSLVAGGSNEQFF. CDR3 bases: TGCGCCAGCAGCTTGGTAGCGGGGGGGTCTAATGAGCAGTTCTTC.

V usage is TRBV29-1 and J usage is TRBJ2-3; 12 bases align to TRBD2. The length of the CDR3 is 14 residues. Losses at the gene ends were 4 bases for V and 6 bases for J; bases not matched to a gene: 5. The V gene's germline CDR1 is SQVTM and CDR2 ANQGSEA. CDR3 sequence: CSVGASGGVDTQYF. CDR3 bases: TGCAGCGTTGGGGCTAGCGGGGGGGTGGATACGCAGTATTTT.

Of note for this clone: In the same sample, other DNA sequences code for this CDR3. The CDR3 nucleotides read TGTGCCTCTGGGAACACTGAAGCTTTCTTT. Its translation is CASGNTEAFF. The V gene is TRBV19, the J gene TRBJ1-1; D uncertain. The CDR3 loop spans 10 amino acids. V lost 11 bases to trimming and J lost 1 base, with 5 bases between them. Germline loops: CDR1 LNHDA, CDR2 SQIVND (reference sequence).

The chain recombines TRBV5-1 with TRBJ2-7; 7 bases fit TRBD1. J lost 3 bases, V lost 4 bases, and 10 bases had no gene match. Germline values: CDR1 SGHRS, CDR2 YFSETQ. The CDR3 consists of 15 residues. CDR3: CASSPLPGQSYEQYF. CDR3 nucleotides: TGCGCCAGCAGCCCCCTCCCGGGACAGAGCTACGAGCAGTACTTC.

The V gene is TRBV11-2, the J gene TRBJ2-2; D is uncertain. This CDR3 spans 14 amino acids. V gave up 4 bases and J gave up 5 bases, with 11 bases separating them. CDR1 and CDR2 from the germline V gene are SGHAT and FQNNGV. CDR3 bases: TGTGCCAGCAGCTCAACAACTTTTACCGGGGAGCTGTTTTTT. It codes for CASSSTTFTGELFF.

In its sample, this clone was seen once. The chain is built from TRBV28 and TRBJ1-2; D might be TRBD1 (5 bases). This CDR3 region has 13 residues. The germline CDR1 and CDR2 sequences are MDHEN and SYDVKM. V dropped 8 bases and J dropped 4 bases, with 14 bases sitting between them. CDR3 bases: TGTGCCAGCGTAATGGGGGGTAGCTATGGCTACACCTTC. Translation gives CASVMGGSYGYTF.

J is TRBJ2-1 and V is TRBV19; D is perhaps TRBD1 or TRBD2 (6 bases each). The CDR3 loop spans 15 amino acids. V was clipped by 5 bases and J by 9 bases, with 20 bases between them. CDR1 is LNHDA, CDR2 SQIVND, per germline (reference sequence). CDR3 coding DNA: TGTGCCAGTAGTTGGGGGCACAGGGTGGAGGGTGAGCAGTTCTTC. The encoded protein is CASSWGHRVEGEQFF. The entire variable domain, with the rest obtained from reference TRBV19 and TRBJ2-1, is as follows: DGGITQSPKYLFRKEGQNVTLSCEQNLNHDAMYWYRQDPGQGLRLIYYSQIVNDFQKGDIAEGYSVSREKKESFPLTVTSAQKNPTAFYLCASSWGHRVEGEQFFGPGTRLTVL.

V is TRBV4-1 and J is TRBJ2-3; D is possibly TRBD2 (6 bases). V lost 6 bases, J lost 4 bases, and 17 bases lay in between. The germline CDR1 and CDR2 sequences are MGHRA and YSYEKL. This CDR3 spans 15 amino acids. The CDR3 sequence: CASRLTGVGPDTQYF. DNA for the CDR3: TGCGCCAGCAGACTAACGGGGGTAGGCCCAGATACGCAGTATTTT.

The chain carries TRBV6-5 and TRBJ1-5; D is unresolved. V was shortened by 7 bases and J by 0 bases, with 13 bases between the two germline ends. The germline CDR1 and CDR2 sequences are MNHEY and SVGAGI. There are 15 residues in the CDR3. The CDR3 is CASKTLAASNQPQHF. CDR3 bases: TGTGCCAGCAAGACACTGGCAGCTAGCAATCAGCCCCAGCATTTT.

The gene calls are TRBV30 and TRBJ2-7, with D possibly TRBD1 on 6 matching bases. V lost 5 bases to trimming and J lost 6 bases, with 23 bases between them. The CDR3 runs to 15 residues. The germline V gene encodes CDR1 GTSNPN and CDR2 SVGIG (reference sequence). Here the CDR3 DNA reads TGTGCCTGGGAACCGGGACATGTAGATGTAAGCGAGCAGTACTTC. Protein: CAWEPGHVDVSEQYF.

The V call is TRBV7-2, the J call TRBJ1-1; D is undetermined. Between the trimmed V and J ends, which lost 1 base and 0 bases, there was a span of 6 bases. The CDR3 covers 14 residues. The germline V gene encodes CDR1 SGHTA and CDR2 FQGNSA. CDR3 coding DNA: TGTGCCAGCAGCTTAGTGAGTATGAACACTGAAGCTTTCTTT. This gives the protein CASSLVSMNTEAFF.

This CDR3 is CASSPFRGSNTGELFF. For the CDR3, the DNA is TGTGCCAGCAGTCCCTTCCGGGGATCGAACACCGGGGAGCTGTTTTTT. The chain has TRBV28 and TRBJ2-2; perhaps TRBD2 as D (5 bases). Per the germline V gene, CDR1 is MDHEN and CDR2 is SYDVKM. CDR3 length equals 16 residues. The V gene lost 5 bases and the J gene lost 0 bases, with 13 bases spanning the gap.

The chain uses TRBV12-5 and TRBJ2-1; 8 positions agree with TRBD1. Germline V CDR1 and CDR2: LGHNT, FRNRAP. CDR3 length: 17 residues. V dropped 5 bases and J dropped 6; count of bases not matched to a gene: 15. The DNA for the CDR3 is TGTGCTAGTGGTAATGACGGAGGACAGGGACTTTTCAATGAGCAGTTCTTC. This gives the protein CASGNDGGQGLFNEQFF.

This chain joins TRBV9 and TRBJ2-1; D is ambiguous. Germline lookup yields CDR1 SGDLS and CDR2 YYNGEE. The CDR3 extends over 16 amino acids. V was trimmed by 0 bases and J by 2 bases, leaving 12 bases between them. The CDR3 region has the DNA TGTGCCAGCAGCGTAGGAGTAGCCCTCACCTACAATGAGCAGTTCTTC. Translated: CASSVGVALTYNEQFF.

V usage is TRBV19 and J usage is TRBJ2-7; D remains unclear. The CDR3 totals 14 residues. Germline assignment: CDR1 LNHDA and CDR2 SQIVND (reference sequence). Trimming stripped 5 bases from V and 1 base from J, with 12 bases between. CDR3 bases: TGTGCCAGTAGTGACACAGCAGATTCCTACGAGCAGTACGTC. As protein: CASSDTADSYEQYV.

CDR3 nucleotide sequence: TGTGCCAGCAGCCGCAGTGGCAGTTCCTCCTCTGGAAACACCATATATTTT. It yields the protein CASSRSGSSSSGNTIYF. This chain links TRBV7-6 with TRBJ1-3; D is undetermined. The CDR3 sequence is 17 residues long. V gave up 5 bases and J gave up 0 bases, with 17 bases separating them. The germline V gene encodes CDR1 SGHVS and CDR2 FNYEAQ.

The chain employs TRBV7-9 and TRBJ1-2, with D unresolved. V lost 8 bases to trimming and J lost 7 bases, with 14 bases between them. Germline CDR1 reads SEHNR; CDR2 reads FQNEAQ (reference sequence). The CDR3 runs to 12 residues. The CDR3 DNA follows: TGTGCCAGCGGGGTGTTCGAGAGTGGCTACACCTTC. It translates to CASGVFESGYTF.

V is TRBV7-2 and J is TRBJ2-1, with D hard to call. The CDR3 has 13 residues. CDR1 and CDR2 (germline): SGHTA, FQGNSA. Trimming left V 5 bases short and J 2 bases short, with 7 bases between. The CDR3 spells CASSLQAYNEQFF. CDR3 nucleotide sequence: TGTGCCAGCAGCCTCCAGGCCTACAATGAGCAGTTCTTC.

This chain joins TRBV7-8 and TRBJ2-3; D is undetermined. The V gene lost 4 bases and the J gene lost 3 bases, with 5 bases spanning the gap. CDR1 SGHVS and CDR2 FQNEAQ come from the germline V gene. The CDR3 extends over 12 amino acids. CDR3 protein: CASSSNTDTQYF. The CDR3 DNA reads as TGTGCCAGCAGCTCCAATACAGATACGCAGTATTTT.

The chain has TRBV6-5 and TRBJ2-7; 7 nucleotides align to TRBD1. V dropped 2 bases and J dropped 5; count of bases not matched to a gene: 6. The CDR3 consists of 14 residues. Germline values: CDR1 MNHEY, CDR2 SVGAGI. The CDR3 sequence is CASSYRGLSNEQYV. The CDR3 DNA reads TGTGCCAGCAGTTACAGGGGGCTATCTAACGAGCAGTACGTC.